The 30 T cell receptor beta chains below were found in one sample sequenced in a study of vaccination effects on CD4 cells after COVID-19. TCRdb's copy holds only in-frame clones and misses some; the assay was immunoSEQ multiplex PCR. The sample has under 70,000 clones; 76% are singletons. These TCRs' antigens remain unknown. Within the ViraFEST assay, antigen-specific CD4+ T cells underwent expansion with viral peptide pools prior to sequencing. On roughly day 10 of culture, CD4+ T cells were separated out. Their SARS-CoV-2 infection, verified by PCR, occurred between March and December 2020. Sequenced here: CD4+ T cells from PBMCs cultured with HIV peptides, sampled before COVID-19 vaccination. Subset here: HIV-1 Nef peptide pool negative control/reference culture. These receptors all come from a human donor who had a prior SARS-CoV-2 infection.

This clone was counted a few times. The chain carries TRBV29-1 and TRBJ1-4, with D uncertain. Germline V gene lookup returns CDR1 SQVTM and CDR2 ANQGSEA. Deletions cut 2 bases from V and 13 bases from J, with 11 bases between. The CDR3 has 11 amino acids. CDR3 bases: TGCAGCGTTGAAATCGTATCGGGACTGTTTTTT. Translation gives CSVEIVSGLFF.

V usage is TRBV5-1 and J usage is TRBJ1-2; D gene ambiguous. This CDR3 spans 14 amino acids. CDR1 is SGHRS, CDR2 YFSETQ, per germline. Trimming left V 4 bases short and J 1 base short, with 11 bases between. The chain's CDR3 is CASSPDGLNYGYTF. The CDR3 DNA follows: TGCGCCAGCAGCCCGGACGGCCTTAACTATGGCTACACCTTC.

This clone showed up just once. This chain connects TRBV27 to TRBJ2-1, with D unclear. Germline-derived CDR1 and CDR2 are MNHEY and SMNVEV (reference sequence). Trimming left V 5 bases short and J 0 bases short, with 11 bases between. The CDR3 contains 15 residues. The CDR3 loop is CASSPAYSSYNEQFF. The CDR3 DNA reads as TGTGCCAGCAGTCCAGCCTATAGCTCCTACAATGAGCAGTTCTTC.

This chain joins TRBV2 and TRBJ2-1; D perhaps matches TRBD2 (7 bases). CDR3 length: 16 residues. V was trimmed by 8 bases and J by 1 base, leaving 18 bases between them. The germline gives CDR1 SNHLY, CDR2 FYNNEI. The chain's CDR3 is CASGPVGGASYNEQFF. CDR3 in DNA: TGTGCCAGCGGCCCGGTTGGGGGGGCTTCCTACAATGAGCAGTTCTTC.

The chain links TRBV11-3 to TRBJ2-5; 10 bases align to TRBD2. Germline V CDR1 and CDR2: SGHNT, YENEEA. V gave up 5 bases and J gave up 5 bases; unmatched junction bases: 8. The CDR3 spans 15 residues. The CDR3 sequence: CASSPRLAGTETQYF. The CDR3 region has the DNA TGTGCCAGCAGCCCCCGACTAGCGGGCACGGAGACCCAGTACTTC.

The V and J genes are TRBV11-3 and TRBJ2-7; TRBD2 matches 7 bases. Germline values: CDR1 SGHNT, CDR2 YENEEA. The CDR3 runs to 15 residues. V trimming: 5 bases; J trimming: 4 bases; junction bases outside the gene matches: 11. CDR3 sequence (DNA): TGTGCCAGCAGCCAGCATGAACTAGCGTTGTACGAGCAGTACTTC. This codes for CASSQHELALYEQYF. Combining the CDR3 with reference TRBV11-3 and TRBJ2-7 gives the whole variable domain EAGVVQSPRYKIIEKKQPVAFWCNPISGHNTLYWYLQNLGQGPELLIRYENEEAVDDSQLPKDRFSAERLKGVDSTLKIQPAELGDSAVYLCASSQHELALYEQYFGPGTRLTVT.

This rearrangement joins TRBV5-4 to TRBJ2-5, with 11 bases matching TRBD2. CDR3 length: 16 amino acids. The germline gives CDR1 SGHNT, CDR2 YYREEE (reference sequence). V dropped 3 bases and J dropped 5; count of bases not matched to a gene: 9. CDR3 sequence reads: CASSWGLAAGYETQYF. CDR3 in DNA: TGTGCCAGCAGCTGGGGACTAGCGGCGGGGTATGAGACCCAGTACTTC.

The chain uses TRBV5-1 and TRBJ2-7; D may be TRBD1 or TRBD2 (5 bases each). The CDR3 contains 14 residues. Germline loops: CDR1 SGHRS, CDR2 YFSETQ. The V end was cut by 9 bases, the J end by 0 bases, with 16 bases between. CDR3 sequence reads: CATSPGPASYEQYF. The CDR3 DNA sequence: TGCGCCACAAGTCCGGGACCCGCCTCCTACGAGCAGTACTTC.

The rearrangement links TRBV5-1 to TRBJ2-2; 7 bases line up with TRBD1. The CDR3 sequence is 17 residues long. V lost 0 bases and J lost 0; bases outside the gene matches: 5. The germline V gene has CDR1 SGHRS and CDR2 YFSETQ. The CDR3 region is CASSLGGTDANTGELFF. Here the CDR3 DNA reads TGCGCCAGCAGCTTGGGGGGGACAGACGCGAACACCGGGGAGCTGTTTTTT.

This clone has just a few counts. The genes are TRBV4-3 and TRBJ2-1; D might be TRBD1 (6 bases). This CDR3 has 15 amino acids. With 0 bases removed from V and 3 bases from J, the gap between germline ends came to 9 bases. The germline CDR1 and CDR2 sequences are LGHNA and YSLEER. The CDR3: CASSQEGHSYNEQFF. The DNA of the CDR3 is TGCGCCAGCAGCCAAGAGGGACACAGCTACAATGAGCAGTTCTTC.

This chain connects TRBV18 to TRBJ1-6; maybe TRBD1 (5 bases). CDR3 size: 14 residues. Per the germline V gene, CDR1 is KGHSH and CDR2 is LQKENI. Trimming left V 2 bases short and J 8 bases short, with 10 bases between. This chain's CDR3 is CASSPGAVDSPLHF. The CDR3 region has the DNA TGTGCCAGCTCACCAGGGGCGGTGGATTCACCCCTCCACTTT.

V usage is TRBV11-3 and J usage is TRBJ2-2, with D hard to call. CDR1 is SGHNT and CDR2 is YENEEA in the germline V gene. The V gene lost 0 bases and the J gene lost 6 bases, with 8 bases spanning the gap. The CDR3 loop spans 14 amino acids. The CDR3 DNA sequence: TGTGCCAGCAGCTTAGAGGTCCCCGCCGGGGAGCTGTTTTTT. This gives the protein CASSLEVPAGELFF.

The J gene is TRBJ2-3, the V gene TRBV3-1 (or the pseudogene TRBV3-2); possibly TRBD1 for D (6 bases). Germline CDR1 is LGHDT and CDR2 is YNNKEL (reference sequence). Trimming left V 4 bases short and J 3 bases short, with 14 bases between. The CDR3 runs to 15 residues. The DNA for the CDR3 is TGTGCCAGCAGCCGCAGGGGACCACATACAGATACGCAGTATTTT. Encoded protein: CASSRRGPHTDTQYF.

The sample holds a few counts of this clone. The chain uses TRBV2 and TRBJ2-2; TRBD2 matches 11 bases. Per germline, CDR1 SNHLY and CDR2 FYNNEI. The CDR3 runs to 16 residues. V gave up 5 bases and J gave up 6 bases; unmatched junction bases: 8. The CDR3 sequence: CASSSKLAGVAGELFF. The DNA for the CDR3 is TGTGCCAGCAGTTCCAAACTAGCGGGAGTAGCCGGGGAGCTGTTTTTT.

This clone showed up just a few times. J is TRBJ2-7 and V is TRBV5-6, with TRBD1 as a possible D gene (6 bases). Germline loops: CDR1 SGHDT, CDR2 YYEEEE. The CDR3 runs to 13 residues. V was pared by 4 bases and J by 6 bases, with 14 bases between. The CDR3 nucleotides are TGTGCCAGCAGCAAAATACAGGGTAGCGAGCAGTACTTC. Protein: CASSKIQGSEQYF.

CDR3 amino acids: CASSSTGVLVSDTQYF. The CDR3 nucleotides are TGTGCCAGCAGCTCCACAGGGGTGTTAGTGTCCGATACGCAGTATTTT. The chain employs TRBV5-5 and TRBJ2-3; 7 bases fit TRBD1. V dropped 3 bases and J dropped 6; count of bases not matched to a gene: 13. This CDR3 has 16 amino acids. Germline assignment: CDR1 SGHKS and CDR2 YYEKEE (reference sequence).

V gene TRBV7-3 combines with J gene TRBJ2-7; D unclear. The CDR3 is 14 residues long. The V end lost 5 bases, the J end lost 0 bases, and 11 bases lay between the germline ends. The germline V gene encodes CDR1 SGHTA and CDR2 FQGTGA. This chain's CDR3 is CASSPGRGSYEQYF. The DNA for the CDR3 is TGTGCCAGCAGCCCCGGACGAGGCTCCTACGAGCAGTACTTC. The entire variable domain, with the rest obtained from reference TRBV7-3 and TRBJ2-7, is as follows: GAGVSQTPSNKVTEKGKYVELRCDPISGHTALYWYRQSLGQGPEFLIYFQGTGAADDSGLPNDRFFAVRPEGSVSTLKIQRTERGDSAVYLCASSPGRGSYEQYFGPGTRLTVT.

This clone was counted at least ten times. The chain combines TRBV4-1 with TRBJ1-6, with D uncertain. Trimming cost V 0 bases and J 8 bases, with 14 bases left between them. The CDR3 covers 16 residues. Germline V gives CDR1 MGHRA, CDR2 YSYEKL. The CDR3: CASSQDLADSYSPLHF. In DNA, the CDR3 is TGCGCCAGCAGCCAAGATCTGGCAGATTCTTATTCACCCCTCCACTTT.

The chain combines TRBV3-1 (or the pseudogene TRBV3-2) with TRBJ2-7; 10 nucleotides match TRBD2. The CDR3 runs to 15 residues. CDR1 LGHDT and CDR2 YNNKEL come from the germline V gene (reference sequence). The V gene end was trimmed by 2 bases and the J gene end by 4 bases; junction bases not matched to a gene: 5. The CDR3 nucleotides are TGTGCCAGCAGCCAAAGCGGGGGGGCTTTTTACGAGCAGTACTTC. This gives the protein CASSQSGGAFYEQYF.

The V call is TRBV6-5, the J call TRBJ1-1; possible D gene TRBD1, 5 bases. The germline gives CDR1 MNHEY, CDR2 SVGAGI. CDR3 length: 13 amino acids. V was clipped by 2 bases and J by 8 bases, with 12 bases between them. The CDR3 sequence: CASSYLDRDEAFF. The CDR3 DNA reads as TGTGCCAGCAGTTACCTAGACCGGGACGAAGCTTTCTTT.

The sample holds a few counts of this clone. The chain employs TRBV6-5 and TRBJ2-1, with 8 bases lining up with TRBD2. The CDR3 runs to 14 residues. Looked up from germline, CDR1 is MNHEY and CDR2 is SVGAGI. After removal of 5 bases from V and 7 bases from J, the junction contained 7 bases not matched to a gene. CDR3 residues: CASSSQRGWNEQFF. The CDR3 bases are TGTGCCAGCAGTAGTCAGCGGGGGTGGAATGAGCAGTTCTTC.

This clone appeared a few times. The J gene is TRBJ2-7, the V gene TRBV9; perhaps TRBD2 as D (6 bases). The CDR3 extends over 14 amino acids. The germline V and J ends were trimmed by 2 bases and 4 bases, with 13 bases remaining between them. Germline CDR1 and CDR2: SGDLS and YYNGEE. For the CDR3, the DNA is TGTGCCAGCAGCGTTCACGGGAGTGGATACGAGCAGTACTTC. Translated: CASSVHGSGYEQYF.

This chain connects TRBV18 to TRBJ2-7, with D possibly being TRBD1 or TRBD2 (5 bases each). V gave up 5 bases and J gave up 6 bases, with 17 bases separating them. This CDR3 contains 14 residues. Germline V gene lookup returns CDR1 KGHSH and CDR2 LQKENI. DNA for the CDR3: TGTGCCAGCTCAGGGGGAGAGGCCCTCCCCGAGCAGTACTTC. Encoded protein: CASSGGEALPEQYF.

This clone was seen more than once but under ten times. V and J are TRBV7-9 and TRBJ2-1; no definite D call. Trimming shortened V by 4 bases and J by 6 bases, and 7 bases separated the two germline ends. CDR3 length: 12 amino acids. Germline V CDR1 and CDR2: SEHNR, FQNEAQ (reference sequence). The DNA of the CDR3 is TGTGCCAGCAGCTCCCTGGGCAATGAGCAGTTCTTC. Translating it yields CASSSLGNEQFF.

The chain carries TRBV18 and TRBJ1-2; D remains unclear. The CDR3 contains 13 residues. Trimming stripped 3 bases from V and 5 bases from J, with 10 bases between. Germline V gene lookup returns CDR1 KGHSH and CDR2 LQKENI. The CDR3 DNA is TGTGCCAGCTCACCTAGTGACGAGTATGGCTACACCTTC. Its translation is CASSPSDEYGYTF.

This clone came up once. This rearrangement joins TRBV29-1 to TRBJ2-3, with 7 bases matching TRBD1. The germline CDR1 and CDR2 sequences are SQVTM and ANQGSEA. After removal of 2 bases from V and 1 base from J, the junction contained 3 bases not matched to a gene. The CDR3 length is 14 residues. The CDR3 DNA reads as TGCAGCGTTGAACGTACAGGGGGCACAGATACGCAGTATTTT. This gives the protein CSVERTGGTDTQYF.

In this sample, this clone turned up a few times. The genes are TRBV6-5 and TRBJ1-5; D ambiguous. Trimming shortened V by 9 bases and J by 5 bases, and 14 bases separated the two germline ends. CDR1 and CDR2 from the germline V gene are MNHEY and SVGAGI. CDR3 length: 13 residues. The CDR3 DNA reads as TGTGCCAGGTCCGCGGGCCCGGATCAGCCCCAGCATTTT. The encoded protein is CARSAGPDQPQHF.

The chain couples TRBV11-3 to TRBJ1-2; TRBD1 is a possible D gene (6 bases). The CDR3 loop spans 13 amino acids. V dropped 4 bases and J dropped 4 bases, with 10 bases sitting between them. The germline gives CDR1 SGHNT, CDR2 YENEEA. CDR3 residues: CASSSTQGYGYTF. The CDR3 DNA is TGTGCCAGCAGCTCAACACAGGGCTATGGCTACACCTTC. The full variable domain, completed using reference TRBV11-3 and TRBJ1-2, is EAGVVQSPRYKIIEKKQPVAFWCNPISGHNTLYWYLQNLGQGPELLIRYENEEAVDDSQLPKDRFSAERLKGVDSTLKIQPAELGDSAVYLCASSSTQGYGYTFGSGTRLTVV.

In its sample, this clone was seen once. V gene TRBV2 combines with J gene TRBJ1-6; 8 bases agree with TRBD1. Germline V gene lookup returns CDR1 SNHLY and CDR2 FYNNEI. V was clipped by 5 bases and J by 10 bases; unmatched bases: 7. The CDR3 extends over 14 amino acids. The CDR3 DNA reads as TGTGCCAGCAGTCCCGGGACAGGAATGTCACCCCTCCACTTT. Translating gives CASSPGTGMSPLHF.

J is TRBJ1-1 and V is TRBV3-1 (or the pseudogene TRBV3-2), with 8 bases lining up with TRBD1. V lost 1 base, J lost 11 bases, and 6 bases stayed unmatched. The CDR3 is 13 amino acids. Germline V gene data show CDR1 as LGHDT and CDR2 as YNNKEL (reference sequence). The CDR3 nucleotides read TGTGCCAGCAGCCAAGCGGGGGGGACAGGTGCTTTCTTT. Its translation: CASSQAGGTGAFF.